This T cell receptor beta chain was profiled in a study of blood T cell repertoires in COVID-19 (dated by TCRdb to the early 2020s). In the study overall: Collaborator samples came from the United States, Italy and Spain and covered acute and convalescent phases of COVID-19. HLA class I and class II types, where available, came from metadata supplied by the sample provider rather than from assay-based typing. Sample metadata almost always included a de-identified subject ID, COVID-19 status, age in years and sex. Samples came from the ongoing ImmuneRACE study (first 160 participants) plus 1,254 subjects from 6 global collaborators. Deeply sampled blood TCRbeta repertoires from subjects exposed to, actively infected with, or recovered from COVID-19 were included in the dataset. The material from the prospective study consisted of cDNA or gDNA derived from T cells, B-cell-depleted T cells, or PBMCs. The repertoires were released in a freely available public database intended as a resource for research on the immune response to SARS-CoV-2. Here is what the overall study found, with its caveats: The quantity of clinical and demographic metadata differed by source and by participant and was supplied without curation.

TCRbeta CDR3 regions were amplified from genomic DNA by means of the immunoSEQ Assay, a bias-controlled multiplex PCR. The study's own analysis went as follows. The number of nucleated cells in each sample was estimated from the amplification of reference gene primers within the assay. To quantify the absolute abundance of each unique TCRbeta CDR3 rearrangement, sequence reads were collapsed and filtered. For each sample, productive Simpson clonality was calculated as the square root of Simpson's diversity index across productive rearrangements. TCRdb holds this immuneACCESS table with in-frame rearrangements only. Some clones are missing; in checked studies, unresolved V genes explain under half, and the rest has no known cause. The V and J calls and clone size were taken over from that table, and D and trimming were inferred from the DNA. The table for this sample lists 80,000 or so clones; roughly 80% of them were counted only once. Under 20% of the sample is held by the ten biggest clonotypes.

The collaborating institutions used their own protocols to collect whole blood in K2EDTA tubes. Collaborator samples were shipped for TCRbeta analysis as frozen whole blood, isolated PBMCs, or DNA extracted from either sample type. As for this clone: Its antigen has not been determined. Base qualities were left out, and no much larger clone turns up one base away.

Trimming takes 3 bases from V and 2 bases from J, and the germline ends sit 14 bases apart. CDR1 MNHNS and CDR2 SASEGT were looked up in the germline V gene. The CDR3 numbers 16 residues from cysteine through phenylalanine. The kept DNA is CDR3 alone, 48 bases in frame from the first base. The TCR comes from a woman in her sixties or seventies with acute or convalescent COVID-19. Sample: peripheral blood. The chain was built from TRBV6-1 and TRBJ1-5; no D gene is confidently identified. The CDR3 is CASSDRGLRGNQPQHF. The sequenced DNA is TGTGCCAGCAGTGACCGAGGACTGCGGGGCAATCAGCCCCAGCATTTT.